These 5 T cell receptor beta chains share one sample of origin, sequenced in a study of PD-L1 blockade in urothelial cancer. Stated time point: peripheral blood 6 weeks after treatment start. Assay: immunoSEQ multiplex PCR; the TCRdb copy retains only in-frame clones and omits some. The sample yields tens of thousands of clones, under 95% seen once. Sequenced here: PBMCs, sampled around atezolizumab (anti-PD-L1) treatment. Source of these receptors: a man aged 65 to 85 with urothelial cancer.

This chain connects TRBV7-7 to TRBJ2-1; TRBD1 might be the D (7 bases). The germline gives CDR1 SSHAT, CDR2 FNYEAQ (reference sequence). This CDR3 contains 15 residues. The V and J ends lost 5 bases and 0 bases respectively, with 11 bases between them. CDR3 sequence: CASSRQGGSYNEQFF. The CDR3 DNA follows: TGTGCCAGCAGCCGACAGGGAGGCTCCTACAATGAGCAGTTCTTC.

The chain employs TRBV2 and TRBJ2-2, with D unclear. Looked up from germline, CDR1 is SNHLY and CDR2 is FYNNEI. CDR3 length: 13 amino acids. The V gene lost 6 bases and the J gene lost 7 bases, with 12 bases spanning the gap. This CDR3 is CASSPTRSGELFF. Here the CDR3 DNA reads TGTGCCAGCAGCCCTACAAGGAGCGGGGAGCTGTTTTTT.

The chain joins TRBV30 to TRBJ2-7; tentatively, D is TRBD2 (6 bases). CDR1 GTSNPN and CDR2 SVGIG come from the germline V gene (reference sequence). The CDR3 loop spans 16 amino acids. The V end lost 4 bases, the J end lost 0 bases, and 19 bases lay between the germline ends. The CDR3 reads CAWTSKAGWASYEQYF. The CDR3 DNA sequence: TGTGCCTGGACCTCTAAAGCGGGCTGGGCCTCCTACGAGCAGTACTTC.

This clone occurred a few times. The rearrangement uses TRBV11-2 and TRBJ1-2; 10 positions match TRBD1. The CDR3 spans 15 residues. Germline CDR1 SGHAT, CDR2 FQNNGV. The junction had 1 base not matched to a gene; V was cut back by 1 base and J by 2 bases. The CDR3 loop is CASSLGTGGNYGYTF. CDR3 coding DNA: TGTGCCAGCAGCTTAGGGACAGGGGGGAACTATGGCTACACCTTC. Full variable domain (missing parts from reference TRBV11-2 and TRBJ1-2): EAGVAQSPRYKIIEKRQSVAFWCNPISGHATLYWYQQILGQGPKLLIQFQNNGVVDDSQLPKDRFSAERLKGVDSTLKIQPAKLEDSAVYLCASSLGTGGNYGYTFGSGTRLTVV.

A single count supports this clone. The chain employs TRBV5-1 and TRBJ2-7; D remains ambiguous. The V end lost 2 bases, the J end lost 3 bases, and 9 bases lay between the germline ends. This CDR3 is 13 amino acids long. Germline V gene data show CDR1 as SGHRS and CDR2 as YFSETQ. The CDR3 DNA sequence: TGCGCCAGCAGCTTATTCCCCAGCTACGAGCAGTACTTC. This codes for CASSLFPSYEQYF. Drawing the rest from reference TRBV5-1 and TRBJ2-7, the complete variable domain is KAGVTQTPRYLIKTRGQQVTLSCSPISGHRSVSWYQQTPGQGLQFLFEYFSETQRNKGNFPGRFSGRQFSNSRSEMNVSTLELGDSALYLCASSLFPSYEQYFGPGTRLTVT.